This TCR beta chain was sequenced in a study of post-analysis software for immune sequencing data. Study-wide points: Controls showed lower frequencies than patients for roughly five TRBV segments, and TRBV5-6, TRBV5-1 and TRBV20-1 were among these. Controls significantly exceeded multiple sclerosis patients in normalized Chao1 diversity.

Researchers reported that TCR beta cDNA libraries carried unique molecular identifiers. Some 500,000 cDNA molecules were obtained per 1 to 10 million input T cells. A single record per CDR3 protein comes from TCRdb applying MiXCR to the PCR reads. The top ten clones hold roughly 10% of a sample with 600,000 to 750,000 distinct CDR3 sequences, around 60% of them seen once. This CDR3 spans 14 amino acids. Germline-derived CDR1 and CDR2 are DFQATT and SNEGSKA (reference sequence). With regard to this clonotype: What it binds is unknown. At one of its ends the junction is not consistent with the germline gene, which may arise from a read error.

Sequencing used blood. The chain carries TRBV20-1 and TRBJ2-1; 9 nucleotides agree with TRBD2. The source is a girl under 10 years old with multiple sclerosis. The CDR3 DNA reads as TGCAGTGCTAGAGGACTAGCGGAACTGAATGGGCAGTTCTTC. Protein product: CSARGLAELNGQFF.